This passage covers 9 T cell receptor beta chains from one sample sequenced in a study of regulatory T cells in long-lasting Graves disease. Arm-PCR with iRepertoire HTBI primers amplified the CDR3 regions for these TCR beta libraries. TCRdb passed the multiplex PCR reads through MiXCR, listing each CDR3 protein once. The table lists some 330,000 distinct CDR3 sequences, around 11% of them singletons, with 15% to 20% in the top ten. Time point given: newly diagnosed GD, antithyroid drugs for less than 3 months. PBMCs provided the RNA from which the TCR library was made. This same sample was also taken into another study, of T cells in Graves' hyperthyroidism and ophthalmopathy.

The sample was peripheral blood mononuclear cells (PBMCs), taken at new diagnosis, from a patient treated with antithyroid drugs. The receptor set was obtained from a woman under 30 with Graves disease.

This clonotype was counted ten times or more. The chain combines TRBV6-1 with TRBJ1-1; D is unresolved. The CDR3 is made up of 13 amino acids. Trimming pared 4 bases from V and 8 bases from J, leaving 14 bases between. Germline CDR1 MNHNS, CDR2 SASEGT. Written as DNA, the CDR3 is TGTGCCAGCAGTGGGTTTCGGACGGTGGAAGCTTTCTTT. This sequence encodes CASSGFRTVEAFF.

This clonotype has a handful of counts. The CDR3 is CASSLDPGINTEAFF. The CDR3 bases are TGCGCCAGCAGCTTGGACCCGGGGATTAACACTGAAGCTTTCTTT. The chain links TRBV5-1 to TRBJ1-1; no firm D call. V dropped 0 bases and J dropped 2 bases, with 11 bases sitting between them. The CDR3 consists of 15 residues. Germline V CDR1 and CDR2: SGHRS, YFSETQ.

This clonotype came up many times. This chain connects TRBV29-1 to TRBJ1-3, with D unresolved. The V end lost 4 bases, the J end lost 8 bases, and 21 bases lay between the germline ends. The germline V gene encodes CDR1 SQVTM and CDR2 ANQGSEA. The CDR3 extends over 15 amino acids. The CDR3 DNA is TGCAGCGTTGCTAGAGCTTCCAGCCTATCGGACACCATATATTTT. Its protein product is CSVARASSLSDTIYF.

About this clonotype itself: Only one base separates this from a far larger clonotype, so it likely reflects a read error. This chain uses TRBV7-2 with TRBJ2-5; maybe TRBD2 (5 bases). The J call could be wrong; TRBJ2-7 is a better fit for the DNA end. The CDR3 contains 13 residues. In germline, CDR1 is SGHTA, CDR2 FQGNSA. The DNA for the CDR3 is TGTGCCAGCAGCCCCCAATCGGGGTCCGAGCAGTACTTC. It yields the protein CASSPQSGSEQYF.

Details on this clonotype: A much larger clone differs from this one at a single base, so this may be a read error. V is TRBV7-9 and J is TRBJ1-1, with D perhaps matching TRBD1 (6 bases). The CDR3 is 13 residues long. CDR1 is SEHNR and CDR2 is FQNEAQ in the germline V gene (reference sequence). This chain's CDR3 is CTSSPRGNTEAFF. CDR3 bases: TGTACCAGCAGCCCCAGGGGGAACACTGAAGCTTTCTTT.

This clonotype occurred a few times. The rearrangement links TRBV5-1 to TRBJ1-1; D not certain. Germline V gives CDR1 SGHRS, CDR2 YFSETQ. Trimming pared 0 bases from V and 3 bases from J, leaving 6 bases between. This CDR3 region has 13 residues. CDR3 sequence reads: CASSLVVDTEAFF. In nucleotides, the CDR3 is TGCGCCAGCAGCTTGGTAGTGGACACTGAAGCTTTCTTT.

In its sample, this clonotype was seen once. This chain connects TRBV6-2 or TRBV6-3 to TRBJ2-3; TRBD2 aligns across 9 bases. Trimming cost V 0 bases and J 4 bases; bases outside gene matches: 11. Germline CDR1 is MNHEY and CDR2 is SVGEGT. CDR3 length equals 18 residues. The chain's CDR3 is CASSYSGSGSTLPDTQYF. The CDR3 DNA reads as TGTGCCAGCAGTTACTCGGGTAGCGGGAGTACCCTCCCAGATACGCAGTATTTT.

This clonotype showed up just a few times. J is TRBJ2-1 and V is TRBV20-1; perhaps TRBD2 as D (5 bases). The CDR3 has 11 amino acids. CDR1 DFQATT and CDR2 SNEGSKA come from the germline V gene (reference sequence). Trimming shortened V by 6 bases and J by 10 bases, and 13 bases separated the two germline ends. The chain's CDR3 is CSAWELGEQFF. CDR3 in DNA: TGCAGTGCCTGGGAGTTGGGAGAGCAGTTCTTC.

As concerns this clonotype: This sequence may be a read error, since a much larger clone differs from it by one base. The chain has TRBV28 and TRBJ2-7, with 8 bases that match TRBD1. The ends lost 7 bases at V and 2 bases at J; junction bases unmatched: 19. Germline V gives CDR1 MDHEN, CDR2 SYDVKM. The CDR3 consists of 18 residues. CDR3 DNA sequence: TGTGCCAGCAAACCTGCCTTCCTAGGACAGGGACGCACCTACGAGCAGTACTTC. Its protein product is CASKPAFLGQGRTYEQYF.